The sample holds a few counts of the clone carrying this T cell receptor beta chain. The V gene end was trimmed by 2 bases and the J gene end by 4 bases; junction bases not matched to a gene: 3. The germline V gene encodes CDR1 MNHEY and CDR2 SVGEGT. CDR3 length: 16 amino acids. This sample was taken from a study of blood T cell repertoires in COVID-19. Sequencing was performed with immunoSEQ multiplex PCR; in TCRdb, only in-frame clones are kept and a portion is missing. The profile covers 110,000 or so clones, with roughly 80% appearing a single time and 2.5% taken by the ten largest. The rearrangement joins TRBV6-2 or TRBV6-3 to TRBJ2-2; 11 nucleotides align to TRBD2. Sequencing was done on a sample of peripheral blood. The clonotype comes from a man aged 50 to 59 with acute or convalescent COVID-19. The CDR3 DNA reads as TGTGCCAGCAGTTACCGGACTAGCGGGCTCACCGGGGAGCTGTTTTTT. It codes for CASSYRTSGLTGELFF.